These 10 T cell receptor beta chains share one sample of origin, sequenced in a study of cytomegalovirus exposure and HLA in healthy donors. 60 Vbeta and 13 Jbeta primers were used in PCR. Sequenced by immunoSEQ multiplex PCR; TCRdb stores in-frame clones only, minus some. This table holds roughly 200,000 clones, about 9% found once. The sequencing sample was made of PBMCs. The receptors originated from a woman aged 30 to 39 in good health and CMV-seropositive.

The chain uses TRBV7-2 and TRBJ2-1; 13 bases agree with TRBD2. CDR3 length: 15 residues. The J segment lost 7 bases and the V segment lost 6 bases, leaving 6 bases of the junction unmatched. Germline CDR1 SGHTA, CDR2 FQGNSA. For the CDR3, the DNA is TGTGCCAGCAGGAGACTAGCGGGAGGTGGAAATGAGCAGTTCTTC. Protein product: CASRRLAGGGNEQFF.

This clone was counted a few times. The chain links TRBV5-4 to TRBJ2-1; TRBD2 matches at 12 bases. Germline values: CDR1 SGHNT, CDR2 YYREEE (reference sequence). The CDR3 loop spans 15 amino acids. Losses at the gene ends were 2 bases for V and 3 bases for J; bases not matched to a gene: 0. The CDR3 coding sequence is TGTGCCAGCAGCTTACTAGCGGGAGGCTACAATGAGCAGTTCTTC. This translates into CASSLLAGGYNEQFF.

The chain combines TRBV28 with TRBJ2-7, with D possibly TRBD2 on 5 matching bases. Trimming pared 8 bases from V and 1 base from J, leaving 15 bases between. In germline, CDR1 is MDHEN, CDR2 SYDVKM. This CDR3 spans 14 amino acids. The CDR3: CASVGEERSYEQYF. The CDR3 DNA sequence: TGTGCCAGCGTGGGAGAAGAGAGGTCCTACGAGCAGTACTTC.

This clone showed up just a few times. This chain joins TRBV29-1 and TRBJ1-2; D is perhaps TRBD1 (6 bases). V was shortened by 7 bases and J by 2 bases, with 11 bases between the two germline ends. Germline V gene sequence: CDR1 SQVTM, CDR2 ANQGSEA. The CDR3 sequence is 12 residues long. The CDR3 nucleotides read TGCAGCGCCTCAACAGGGAACTATGGCTACACCTTC. Residues: CSASTGNYGYTF.

The chain has TRBV6-5 and TRBJ1-5, with 8 positions matching TRBD1. Looked up from germline, CDR1 is MNHEY and CDR2 is SVGAGI. The CDR3 totals 16 residues. J gave up 4 bases and V 2 bases, and 7 bases lay outside the gene matches. The CDR3 reads CASSYRTGRENQPQHF. CDR3 DNA: TGTGCCAGCAGTTACCGGACAGGGAGGGAAAATCAGCCCCAGCATTTT.

The chain joins TRBV4-2 to TRBJ1-5, with 7 positions matching TRBD1. The V segment lost 0 bases and the J segment 4 bases; nucleotides outside the gene matches: 6. This CDR3 is 16 amino acids long. Germline CDR1 is LGHNA and CDR2 is YNFKEQ. This CDR3 reads CASSQDRGYSNQPQHF. Here the CDR3 DNA reads TGTGCCAGCAGCCAAGACAGGGGGTATTCGAATCAGCCCCAGCATTTT.

This chain joins TRBV5-1 and TRBJ2-1, with 10 bases that match TRBD2. This CDR3 is built from 16 residues. Germline V gene lookup returns CDR1 SGHRS and CDR2 YFSETQ. J gave up 5 bases and V 3 bases, and 8 bases lay outside the gene matches. The DNA of the CDR3 is TGCGCCAGCAGCTCCAACAGACTAGCGGGTAACAATGAGCAGTTCTTC. Its translation: CASSSNRLAGNNEQFF.

The chain carries TRBV19 and TRBJ2-3, with 11 nucleotides matching TRBD2. This CDR3 has 13 residues. The V gene end was trimmed by 10 bases and the J gene end by 3 bases; junction bases not matched to a gene: 3. Germline loops: CDR1 LNHDA, CDR2 SQIVND (reference sequence). The CDR3 protein is CAIRLAGTDTQYF. The DNA for the CDR3 is TGTGCCATCAGACTAGCGGGGACAGATACGCAGTATTTT.

The rearrangement joins TRBV13 to TRBJ2-1; 9 bases line up with TRBD2. J lost 0 bases, V lost 6 bases, and 21 bases had no gene match. CDR1 is PRHDT and CDR2 is FYEKMQ in the germline V gene (reference sequence). The CDR3 is made up of 21 amino acids. The CDR3 DNA follows: TGTGCCAGCAGTCCCCCCGGGTTTGAGCGGGAGGTCTCCCGCTCCTACAATGAGCAGTTCTTC. Its translation is CASSPPGFEREVSRSYNEQFF. Complete variable domain (other parts from reference TRBV13 and TRBJ2-1): AAGVIQSPRHLIKEKRETATLKCYPIPRHDTVYWYQQGPGQDPQFLISFYEKMQSDKGSIPDRFSAQQFSDYHSELNMSSLELGDSALYFCASSPPGFEREVSRSYNEQFFGPGTRLTVL.

The J gene is TRBJ1-1, the V gene TRBV2, with 11 positions matching TRBD1. V was pared by 1 base and J by 4 bases, with 5 bases of the junction left unmatched. The CDR3 totals 16 residues. Germline values: CDR1 SNHLY, CDR2 FYNNEI. The CDR3 reads CASSEGSGTGGTEAFF. In DNA, the CDR3 is TGTGCCAGCAGTGAAGGTTCAGGGACAGGGGGCACTGAAGCTTTCTTT.